The source of this TCR beta chain is a study of blood T cell repertoires in COVID-19. Study as a whole: Both acute and convalescent COVID-19 samples were obtained from the United States, Italy and Spain.

This CDR3 has 14 amino acids. Germline values: CDR1 LGHNA, CDR2 YNFKEQ. V gave up 0 bases and J gave up 7 bases, with 10 bases separating them. Per the study methods: Nucleated cell number was recorded as an estimate derived from reference gene primer amplification. This table comes from immunoSEQ multiplex PCR, and its TCRdb copy is limited to in-frame clones, with some not included. V, J and clone size reflect that table, while D and trimming were determined from the DNA. The sample has 100,000 or so clones, roughly 80% seen once; the top ten hold around 17%. The chain uses TRBV4-2 and TRBJ1-5, with a possible D match to TRBD1 (5 bases). Material for sequencing was peripheral blood. The clonotype originates from a human donor in a cohort sampled during active COVID-19. As DNA, the CDR3 is TGTGCCAGCAGCCAAGATTCGGGGGTCCAGCCCCAGCATTTT. It is translated as CASSQDSGVQPQHF.